Below are 29 T cell receptor beta chains sequenced from a single sample in a study of blood T cell repertoires in COVID-19. TCRdb keeps only in-frame clones here, not all; method: immunoSEQ multiplex PCR. The profile shows around 78,000 clones, 88% of them singletons. The source material was peripheral blood. Receptors were obtained from a man between 45 and 60 years old with active COVID-19.

The chain combines TRBV5-6 with TRBJ1-2; D gene uncertain. The CDR3 sequence is 11 residues long. V gave up 2 bases and J gave up 8 bases, with 7 bases separating them. CDR1 is SGHDT, CDR2 YYEEEE, per germline. The CDR3 reads CASSFGEGYTF. The DNA of the CDR3 is TGTGCCAGCAGCTTCGGGGAGGGCTACACCTTC.

V usage is TRBV7-2 and J usage is TRBJ2-5, with 8 bases fitting TRBD2. The CDR3 contains 14 residues. V was clipped by 10 bases and J by 1 base; unmatched bases: 8. Germline CDR1 is SGHTA and CDR2 is FQGNSA. The CDR3 loop is CATSGSWGQETQYF. The CDR3 DNA follows: TGTGCCACGAGCGGGAGTTGGGGCCAAGAGACCCAGTACTTC.

The chain is built from TRBV30 and TRBJ2-5; the match to TRBD2 covers 7 bases. CDR3 size: 15 residues. The germline gives CDR1 GTSNPN, CDR2 SVGIG (reference sequence). V was pared by 1 base and J by 2 bases, with 7 bases of the junction left unmatched. The CDR3 loop reads CAWSEWGGTQETQYF. In DNA, the CDR3 is TGTGCCTGGAGTGAGTGGGGGGGGACTCAAGAGACCCAGTACTTC. Variable domain in full (rest from reference TRBV30 and TRBJ2-5): SQTIHQWPATLVQPVGSPLSLECTVEGTSNPNLYWYRQAAGRGLQLLFYSVGIGQISSEVPQNLSASRPQDRQFILSSKKLLLSDSGFYLCAWSEWGGTQETQYFGPGTRLLVL.

The rearrangement uses TRBV5-4 and TRBJ2-2; no firm D call. This CDR3 is 14 amino acids long. The V end lost 1 base, the J end lost 5 bases, and 9 bases lay between the germline ends. Per germline, CDR1 SGHNT and CDR2 YYREEE (reference sequence). The CDR3 DNA is TGTGCCAGCAGCTTGTCCTCGCGGACCGGGGAGCTGTTTTTT. Translating gives CASSLSSRTGELFF.

This chain uses TRBV6-5 with TRBJ1-4, with D perhaps matching TRBD1 (5 bases). Deletions cut 0 bases from V and 3 bases from J, with 8 bases between. This CDR3 is 15 amino acids long. CDR1 and CDR2 (germline): MNHEY, SVGAGI. CDR3 sequence (DNA): TGTGCCAGCAGTTACTCGCGCAGGGCTAATGAAAAACTGTTTTTT. Translated, it gives CASSYSRRANEKLFF.

This clone has just a few counts. The chain uses TRBV5-6 and TRBJ1-6; 7 bases are shared with TRBD1. This CDR3 contains 14 residues. CDR1 and CDR2 from the germline V gene are SGHDT and YYEEEE. The V gene end was trimmed by 5 bases and the J gene end by 7 bases; junction bases not matched to a gene: 6. The CDR3 protein is CASSFGTANSPLHF. Here the CDR3 DNA reads TGTGCCAGCAGTTTTGGGACAGCCAATTCACCCCTCCACTTT. Looking up the rest from reference TRBV5-6 and TRBJ1-6 gives the full variable domain: DAGVTQSPTHLIKTRGQQVTLRCSPKSGHDTVSWYQQALGQGPQFIFQYYEEEERQRGNFPDRFSGHQFPNYSSELNVNALLLGDSALYLCASSFGTANSPLHFGNGTRLTVT.

The J gene is TRBJ1-3, the V gene TRBV30, with 9 nucleotides matching TRBD1. The trim removed 4 bases at V and 0 bases at J, leaving 7 bases unmatched. CDR3 size: 16 residues. CDR1 is GTSNPN, CDR2 SVGIG, per germline (reference sequence). The CDR3 region has the DNA TGTGCCTGGAAACGGGACAGGGTGAGCTCTGGAAACACCATATATTTT. It encodes CAWKRDRVSSGNTIYF.

V gene TRBV30 combines with J gene TRBJ1-3, with 7 bases lining up with TRBD1. Germline-derived CDR1 and CDR2 are GTSNPN and SVGIG (reference sequence). V dropped 2 bases and J dropped 2; count of bases not matched to a gene: 18. The CDR3 totals 19 residues. In nucleotides, the CDR3 is TGTGCCTGGAGTTATGACAGGGTTGTTGTGGGGGGTCCTGGAAACACCATATATTTT. It specifies CAWSYDRVVVGGPGNTIYF.

V is TRBV5-4 and J is TRBJ1-5, with D hard to call. The CDR3 covers 12 residues. V was shortened by 4 bases and J by 4 bases, with 6 bases between the two germline ends. Germline lookup yields CDR1 SGHNT and CDR2 YYREEE (reference sequence). The CDR3, as DNA: TGTGCCAGCAGCGCGGAAAATCAGCCCCAGCATTTT. Its protein product is CASSAENQPQHF.

The chain joins TRBV12-3 or TRBV12-4 to TRBJ1-5; possibly TRBD1 for D (6 bases). Trimming shortened V by 5 bases and J by 6 bases, and 11 bases separated the two germline ends. The CDR3 extends over 13 amino acids. The CDR3 DNA follows: TGTGCCAGCAGTAAAACAGGGTTTCAGCCCCAGCATTTT. Its protein product is CASSKTGFQPQHF.

CDR3: CASSPITKPGLAGDEQYF. Here the CDR3 DNA reads TGCGCCAGCAGCCCAATAACGAAACCGGGACTAGCGGGAGACGAGCAGTACTTC. V and J are TRBV4-1 and TRBJ2-7; 14 nucleotides match TRBD2. V lost 4 bases, J lost 5 bases, and 13 bases stayed unmatched. This CDR3 has 18 amino acids. The germline CDR1 and CDR2 sequences are MGHRA and YSYEKL.

The chain couples TRBV9 to TRBJ2-7; D is perhaps TRBD1 (6 bases). This CDR3 has 16 residues. The V and J ends lost 7 bases and 0 bases respectively, with 20 bases between them. Germline CDR1 and CDR2: SGDLS and YYNGEE. The CDR3 DNA sequence: TGTGCCAGCTCCCAAGAGGGGGACCCTAACTCCTACGAGCAGTACTTC. It yields the protein CASSQEGDPNSYEQYF.

This clone has just one count. CDR3: CASSDGTLNTGELFF. In DNA form, the CDR3 reads TGTGCCAGTAGTGACGGGACTCTGAACACCGGGGAGCTGTTTTTT. V and J are TRBV19 and TRBJ2-2; a possible D gene is TRBD2 (6 bases). CDR1 LNHDA and CDR2 SQIVND come from the germline V gene (reference sequence). Trimming removed 5 bases at V and 1 base at J, with 11 bases between. The CDR3 is made up of 15 amino acids.

This clone was found once. The V call is TRBV19, the J call TRBJ1-1; no definite D call. The length of the CDR3 is 15 residues. V was pared by 1 base and J by 4 bases, with 13 bases between. Germline assignment: CDR1 LNHDA and CDR2 SQIVND (reference sequence). The CDR3 here is CASSIASGAGTEAFF. The CDR3 DNA follows: TGTGCCAGTAGTATAGCCTCGGGAGCGGGCACTGAAGCTTTCTTT.

The CDR3 sequence: CASSRGRSNEKLFF. CDR3 DNA: TGTGCCAGCAGCCGCGGGCGAAGTAATGAAAAACTGTTTTTT. The V gene is TRBV7-2, the J gene TRBJ1-4; no definite D call. The CDR3 totals 14 residues. V dropped 5 bases and J dropped 4 bases, with 11 bases sitting between them. Looked up from germline, CDR1 is SGHTA and CDR2 is FQGNSA.

This chain joins TRBV6-2 or TRBV6-3 and TRBJ1-2, with TRBD1 matching 7 bases. Germline CDR1 reads MNHEY; CDR2 reads SVGEGT. The J segment lost 1 base and the V segment lost 6 bases, leaving 8 bases of the junction unmatched. The CDR3 extends over 15 amino acids. Here the CDR3 reads CASSEGTANNYGYTF. Written as DNA, the CDR3 is TGTGCCAGCAGCGAGGGGACAGCAAATAACTATGGCTACACCTTC.

The table lists this clone with a few counts. The chain couples TRBV4-2 to TRBJ2-7, with 8 bases lining up with TRBD2. From germline, CDR1 is LGHNA and CDR2 YNFKEQ. The V segment lost 5 bases and the J segment 2 bases; nucleotides outside the gene matches: 8. CDR3 size: 15 residues. The CDR3 sequence is CASSRTAGAPYEQYF. In nucleotides, the CDR3 is TGTGCCAGCAGCAGAACAGCGGGGGCCCCCTACGAGCAGTACTTC.

This chain uses TRBV7-2 with TRBJ1-2; TRBD1 agrees at 8 bases. V gave up 4 bases and J gave up 3 bases; unmatched junction bases: 7. Germline values: CDR1 SGHTA, CDR2 FQGNSA. The CDR3 totals 15 residues. The CDR3 sequence: CASSSMGQADYGYTF. The CDR3 nucleotides are TGTGCCAGCAGCTCGATGGGACAGGCGGACTATGGCTACACCTTC. Full variable domain (outside the CDR3, taken from reference TRBV7-2 and TRBJ1-2): GAGVSQSPSNKVTEKGKDVELRCDPISGHTALYWYRQSLGQGLEFLIYFQGNSAPDKSGLPSDRFSAERTGGSVSTLTIQRTQQEDSAVYLCASSSMGQADYGYTFGSGTRLTVV.

The V gene is TRBV30, the J gene TRBJ2-3, with a tentative D call TRBD1 (5 bases). This CDR3 is built from 15 residues. Trimming removed 5 bases from V and 3 bases from J, with 18 bases in between. The germline CDR1 and CDR2 sequences are GTSNPN and SVGIG (reference sequence). The CDR3 loop reads CAWRVWGFETDTQYF. In DNA form, the CDR3 reads TGTGCCTGGCGGGTCTGGGGCTTTGAGACAGATACGCAGTATTTT.

This chain connects TRBV21-1 to TRBJ2-7; the table's D call, TRBD1, has no DNA check behind it. TRBV21-1 corresponds to a pseudogene. The length of the CDR3 is 12 residues. CDR3 coding DNA: TGTGCCACCCGACAGTTCTCCTACGAGCAGTACTTC. It encodes CATRQFSYEQYF.

The chain recombines TRBV24-1 with TRBJ2-2, with D possibly matching TRBD1 (7 bases). The CDR3 sequence is 16 residues long. Trimming cost V 9 bases and J 5 bases, with 21 bases left between them. Germline loops: CDR1 KGHDR, CDR2 SFDVKD. The CDR3 region is CATQGRRGRRTGELFF. CDR3 nucleotide sequence: TGTGCCACCCAAGGTCGGAGGGGGCGGCGAACCGGGGAGCTGTTTTTT.

The chain carries TRBV9 and TRBJ1-1; D is unclear. Germline V CDR1 and CDR2: SGDLS, YYNGEE. CDR3 length: 12 residues. Trimming stripped 5 bases from V and 11 bases from J, with 16 bases between. The CDR3 region is CASRPSGIEAFF. The CDR3, as DNA: TGTGCCAGCAGACCCTCAGGCATCGAGGCTTTCTTT.

This clone was observed a handful of times. The chain combines TRBV30 with TRBJ2-2; D is uncertain. CDR1 GTSNPN and CDR2 SVGIG come from the germline V gene (reference sequence). CDR3 size: 16 residues. The V gene lost 0 bases and the J gene lost 2 bases, with 13 bases spanning the gap. The CDR3 nucleotides are TGTGCCTGGAGTGTACAGTCGTCGGCCAACACCGGGGAGCTGTTTTTT. Its translation: CAWSVQSSANTGELFF.

The CDR3 nucleotides read TGTGCCAGCAGCCAAGGGTTTAGCGGGAACTACGAGCAGTACTTC. Translation: CASSQGFSGNYEQYF. V gene TRBV4-2 combines with J gene TRBJ2-7; TRBD2 matches 8 bases. Germline values: CDR1 LGHNA, CDR2 YNFKEQ. The CDR3 runs 15 residues. With V trimmed by 1 base and J by 3 bases, 5 bases remained unmatched.

The chain joins TRBV5-4 to TRBJ2-3; 13 positions agree with TRBD2. Germline CDR1 and CDR2: SGHNT and YYREEE (reference sequence). The CDR3 length is 15 residues. The V and J ends lost 4 bases and 7 bases, in that order; junction bases with no gene match: 6. The CDR3 sequence: CASSPGTSGMYTQYF. DNA of the CDR3: TGTGCCAGCAGCCCCGGGACTAGCGGGATGTATACGCAGTATTTT.

This clone was counted a few times. This chain links TRBV7-5 with TRBJ2-7; the listed D gene, TRBD1, was not tested against the DNA. TRBV7-5 is a known pseudogene. This CDR3 region has 14 residues. This chain's CDR3 is CVRSPRGTFYEQYF. The CDR3, as DNA: TGTGTCAGAAGCCCCAGGGGCACCTTCTACGAGCAGTACTTC.

The chain combines TRBV30 with TRBJ2-1; no reliable D call. Germline lookup yields CDR1 GTSNPN and CDR2 SVGIG (reference sequence). V was trimmed by 5 bases and J by 13 bases, leaving 9 bases between them. The CDR3 spans 9 residues. This chain's CDR3 is CAWAPPQFF. The CDR3 DNA follows: TGTGCCTGGGCCCCCCCACAGTTCTTC.

V is TRBV28 and J is TRBJ1-2; 7 nucleotides match TRBD1. Trimming removed 3 bases from V and 2 bases from J; junction bases left unmatched: 3. The CDR3 loop spans 14 amino acids. Germline V gene sequence: CDR1 MDHEN, CDR2 SYDVKM. The CDR3 spells CASSFGGGNYGYTF. The CDR3 coding sequence is TGTGCCAGCAGTTTTGGAGGGGGCAACTATGGCTACACCTTC.

This clone has just one count. The chain recombines TRBV28 with TRBJ2-7; 7 bases are shared with TRBD1. The V gene end was trimmed by 4 bases and the J gene end by 3 bases; junction bases not matched to a gene: 12. The CDR3 totals 16 residues. Germline assignment: CDR1 MDHEN and CDR2 SYDVKM. CDR3: CASSSPSQGRGYEQYF. DNA of the CDR3: TGTGCCAGCAGTTCCCCATCACAGGGGAGAGGCTACGAGCAGTACTTC. Looking up the rest from reference TRBV28 and TRBJ2-7 gives the full variable domain: DVKVTQSSRYLVKRTGEKVFLECVQDMDHENMFWYRQDPGLGLRLIYFSYDVKMKEKGDIPEGYSVSREKKERFSLILESASTNQTSMYLCASSSPSQGRGYEQYFGPGTRLTVT.